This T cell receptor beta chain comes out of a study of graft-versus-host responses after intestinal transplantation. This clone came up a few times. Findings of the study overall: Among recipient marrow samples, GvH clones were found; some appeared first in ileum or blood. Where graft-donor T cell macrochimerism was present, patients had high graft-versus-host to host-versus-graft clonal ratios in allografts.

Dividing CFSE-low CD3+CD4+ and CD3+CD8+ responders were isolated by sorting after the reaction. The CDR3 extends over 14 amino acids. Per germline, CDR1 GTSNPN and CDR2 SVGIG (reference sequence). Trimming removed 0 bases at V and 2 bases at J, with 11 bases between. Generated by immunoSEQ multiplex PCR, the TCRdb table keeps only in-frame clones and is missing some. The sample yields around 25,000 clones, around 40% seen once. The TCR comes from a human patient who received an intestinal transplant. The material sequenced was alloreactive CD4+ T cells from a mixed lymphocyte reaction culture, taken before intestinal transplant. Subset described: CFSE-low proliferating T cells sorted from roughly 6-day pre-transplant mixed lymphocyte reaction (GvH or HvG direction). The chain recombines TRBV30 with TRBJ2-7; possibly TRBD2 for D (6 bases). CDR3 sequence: CAWSVGTAAYEQYF. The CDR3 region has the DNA TGTGCCTGGAGTGTGGGGACTGCAGCCTACGAGCAGTACTTC.